This T cell receptor (beta chain) was documented in a study of T cells in Graves' hyperthyroidism and ophthalmopathy. CDR1 is MDHEN, CDR2 SYDVKM, per germline. This CDR3 is 14 amino acids long. Trimming left V 5 bases short and J 5 bases short, with 15 bases between. This clonotype was recorded at least ten times. The TCR beta CDR3 regions underwent amplification using RNA transcripts as the source. The study used the HTBI primer set for a first-round RT-PCR of the TCR CDR3. TCRdb reprocessed the multiplex PCR reads with MiXCR, giving one entry per CDR3 protein. The profile shows 500,000 or so distinct CDR3 sequences, more than 15% of them singletons.

The clonotype comes from a young woman with Graves' ophthalmopathy. The specimen was blood. The chain joins TRBV28 to TRBJ1-2; D may be TRBD1 (6 bases). CDR3 coding DNA: TGTGCCAGCAGTACTACAGGGTTGGGTTATGGCTACACCTTC. Residues: CASSTTGLGYGYTF.